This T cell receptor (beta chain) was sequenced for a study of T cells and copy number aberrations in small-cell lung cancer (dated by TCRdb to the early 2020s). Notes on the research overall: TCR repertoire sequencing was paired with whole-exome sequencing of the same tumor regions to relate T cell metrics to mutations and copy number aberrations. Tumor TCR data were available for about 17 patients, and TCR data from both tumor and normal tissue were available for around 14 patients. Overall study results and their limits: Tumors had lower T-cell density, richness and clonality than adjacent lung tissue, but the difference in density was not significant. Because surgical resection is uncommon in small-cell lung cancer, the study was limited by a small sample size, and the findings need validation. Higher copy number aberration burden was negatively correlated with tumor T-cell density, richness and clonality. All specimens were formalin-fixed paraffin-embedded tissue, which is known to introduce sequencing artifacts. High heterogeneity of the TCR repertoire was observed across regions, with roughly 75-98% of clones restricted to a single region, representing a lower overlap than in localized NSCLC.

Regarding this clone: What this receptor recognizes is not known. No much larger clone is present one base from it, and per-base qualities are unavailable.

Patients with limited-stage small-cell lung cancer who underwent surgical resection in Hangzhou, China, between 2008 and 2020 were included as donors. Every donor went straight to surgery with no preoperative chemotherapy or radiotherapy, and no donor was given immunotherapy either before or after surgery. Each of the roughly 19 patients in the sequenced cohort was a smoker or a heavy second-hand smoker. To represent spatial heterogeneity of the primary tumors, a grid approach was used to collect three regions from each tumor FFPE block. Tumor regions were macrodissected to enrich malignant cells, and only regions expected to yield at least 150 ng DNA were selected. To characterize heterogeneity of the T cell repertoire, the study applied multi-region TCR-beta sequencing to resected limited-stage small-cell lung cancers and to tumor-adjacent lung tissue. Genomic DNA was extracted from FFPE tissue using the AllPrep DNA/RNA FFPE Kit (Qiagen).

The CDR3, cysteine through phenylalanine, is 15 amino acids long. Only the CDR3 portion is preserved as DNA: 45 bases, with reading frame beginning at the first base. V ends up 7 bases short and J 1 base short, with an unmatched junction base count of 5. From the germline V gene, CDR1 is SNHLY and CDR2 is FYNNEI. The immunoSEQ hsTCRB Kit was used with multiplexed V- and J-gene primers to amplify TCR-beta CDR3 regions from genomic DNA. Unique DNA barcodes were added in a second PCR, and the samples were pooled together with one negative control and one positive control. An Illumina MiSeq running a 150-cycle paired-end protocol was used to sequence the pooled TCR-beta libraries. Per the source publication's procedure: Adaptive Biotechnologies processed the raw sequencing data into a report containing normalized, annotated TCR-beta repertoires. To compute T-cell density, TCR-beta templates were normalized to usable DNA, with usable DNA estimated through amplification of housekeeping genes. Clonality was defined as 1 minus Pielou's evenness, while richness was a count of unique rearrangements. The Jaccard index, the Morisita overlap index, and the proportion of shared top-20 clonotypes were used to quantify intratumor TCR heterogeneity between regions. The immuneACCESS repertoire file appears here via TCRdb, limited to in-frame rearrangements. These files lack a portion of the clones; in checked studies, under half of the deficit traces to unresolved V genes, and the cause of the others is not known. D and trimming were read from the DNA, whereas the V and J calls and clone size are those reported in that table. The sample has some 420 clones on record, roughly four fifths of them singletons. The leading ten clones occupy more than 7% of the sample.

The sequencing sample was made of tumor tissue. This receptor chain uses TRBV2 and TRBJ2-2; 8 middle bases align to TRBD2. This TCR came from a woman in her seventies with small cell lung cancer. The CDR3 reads CASTPAGGNTGELFF. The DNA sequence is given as TGTGCCAGCACTCCTGCGGGAGGGAACACCGGGGAGCTGTTTTTT. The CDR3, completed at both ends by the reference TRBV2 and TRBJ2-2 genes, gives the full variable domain EPEVTQTPSHQVTQMGQEVILRCVPISNHLYFYWYRQILGQKVEFLVSFYNNEISEKSEIFDDQFSVERPDGSNFTLKIRSTKLEDSAMYFCASTPAGGNTGELFFGEGSRLTVL.